This T cell receptor beta chain was obtained from a study of T-cell reconstitution after alpha-beta-depleted transplantation in children. Points from the study as a whole: The high TCRbeta diversity at day 60 in some patients came from surviving recipient T cells and thymic progenitors.

With respect to this clonotype: What it binds is unknown.

A library of TCRbeta sequences, prepared with unique molecular identifiers, was generated. TCRdb recomputed calls from the PCR reads with MiXCR, one row per CDR3 protein. The data contain 800,000 to 1,000,000 distinct CDR3 sequences, about 30% of them singletons. V was shortened by 1 base and J by 5 bases, with 12 bases between the two germline ends. This CDR3 region has 16 residues. The germline V gene has CDR1 SGHTA and CDR2 FQGNSA. Material: PBMCs, mostly from graft donor cells, obtained 360 days after TCRalphabeta/CD19-depleted stem cell transplant. V gene TRBV7-2 combines with J gene TRBJ1-6, with a weak D call TRBD1 (5 bases). The sequence came from a boy younger than two who had a stem cell transplant for SCID, so the T cells may come from the graft donor. The CDR3 DNA reads as TGTGCCAGCAGCTTAGAAGGGACCGGAGATAATTCACCCCTCCACTTT. Protein: CASSLEGTGDNSPLHF.